This is a list of T cell receptor beta chains from one sample in a study of cytomegalovirus exposure and HLA in healthy donors. Sequencing used immunoSEQ multiplex PCR; TCRdb keeps in-frame clones, though not all of them. The repertoire holds 140,000 to 150,000 clones, with roughly four fifths as singletons. Material: PBMCs. The origin of the receptors is a male donor in good health and CMV-seronegative. The conserved cysteine and the conserved F or W are not part of the CDR3 here.

CDR3 protein: ASSGTALAEAF
J gene: TRBJ1-1
V gene: TRBV19

CDR3 protein: ASRLKPGLAGLHEQF
J gene: TRBJ2-1
V gene: TRBV12-2

CDR3 protein: ASSSLGLAGGREQF
J gene: TRBJ2-1
V gene: TRBV14

CDR3 protein: ASSLAAGEAF
J gene: TRBJ1-1
V gene: TRBV7-9

CDR3 protein: ASRTALSGYT
J gene: TRBJ1-2
V gene: TRBV6-1

CDR3 protein: ASSRYLAGGDNEQF
J gene: TRBJ2-1
V gene: TRBV7-2

CDR3 protein: ASSPRRARTEAF
J gene: TRBJ1-1
V gene: TRBV7-2

CDR3 protein: ATTPIAGNEQF
J gene: TRBJ2-1
V gene: TRBV7-9

CDR3 protein: ASGGGFRDTQY
J gene: TRBJ2-3
V gene: TRBV6-5

CDR3 protein: ASSLREERAFV
J gene: TRBJ1-4
V gene: TRBV28

CDR3 protein: ASSKEEKGLAGVHTYNEQF
J gene: TRBJ2-1
V gene: TRBV21-1

CDR3 protein: ASSTDAGTGRTDTQY
J gene: TRBJ2-3
V gene: TRBV19

CDR3 protein: ASRYSGEGQPQH
J gene: TRBJ1-5
V gene: TRBV19

CDR3 protein: ASSSNRETEAF
J gene: TRBJ1-1
V gene: TRBV6-1

CDR3 protein: ASSYHPSGGAGTQY
J gene: TRBJ2-3
V gene: TRBV6-5

CDR3 protein: ASSVDRGGAGETQY
J gene: TRBJ2-5
V gene: TRBV9

CDR3 protein: ASSAGQGTDTQY
J gene: TRBJ2-3
V gene: TRBV9

CDR3 protein: ASSLGAPATNEKLF
J gene: TRBJ1-4
V gene: TRBV5-1

CDR3 protein: ATQASGESYNEQF
J gene: TRBJ2-1
V gene: TRBV5-6

CDR3 protein: ASSTGTAYEQY
J gene: TRBJ2-7
V gene: TRBV9

CDR3 protein: ASSPRTVVYNSPLH
J gene: TRBJ1-6
V gene: TRBV7-8

CDR3 protein: ASSVPTGNSYEQY
J gene: TRBJ2-7
V gene: TRBV6-1

CDR3 protein: ASSPPLGGNYGYT
J gene: TRBJ1-2
V gene: TRBV18

CDR3 protein: ASMLAGDNEQF
J gene: TRBJ2-1
V gene: TRBV6-5

CDR3 protein: ASSMTGEGNTIY
J gene: TRBJ1-3
V gene: TRBV7-8

CDR3 protein: ASSVGTSGRGDTQY
J gene: TRBJ2-3
V gene: TRBV27

CDR3 protein: ASSLVAHLGYEQY
J gene: TRBJ2-7
V gene: TRBV7-2

CDR3 protein: SSSSLLETGKQF
J gene: TRBJ2-1
V gene: TRBV7-9

CDR3 protein: ASSSLAGGLREQY
J gene: TRBJ2-5
V gene: TRBV27

CDR3 protein: ASSSVPGSGETQY
J gene: TRBJ2-5
V gene: TRBV28

CDR3 protein: ASSPSRDRENNQPQH
J gene: TRBJ1-5
V gene: TRBV19

CDR3 protein: ASGRLAGGIYNEQF
J gene: TRBJ2-1
V gene: TRBV7-2

CDR3 protein: ASSTPGPIGDRYT
J gene: TRBJ1-2
V gene: TRBV19

CDR3 protein: ASSMGLAGNEQY
J gene: TRBJ2-7
V gene: TRBV19

CDR3 protein: ASSPGLAGGPRAQY
J gene: TRBJ2-3
V gene: TRBV18

CDR3 protein: ASRLGGSSNQPQH
J gene: TRBJ1-5
V gene: TRBV27

CDR3 protein: ASSLRSQPNTEAF
J gene: TRBJ1-1
V gene: TRBV7-2

CDR3 protein: ASGRQGASYGYT
J gene: TRBJ1-2
V gene: TRBV2

CDR3 protein: ASSKGTSTDTQY
J gene: TRBJ2-3
V gene: TRBV9

CDR3 protein: ASSVGTAINYGYT
J gene: TRBJ1-2
V gene: TRBV7-9

CDR3 protein: ASSHPGQGDNEQY
J gene: -
V gene: TRBV14

CDR3 protein: ASSLSFSRETQY
J gene: TRBJ2-5
V gene: TRBV27

CDR3 protein: AWSVLFSQDEQF
J gene: TRBJ2-1
V gene: TRBV30

CDR3 protein: ASSWGLANEQF
J gene: TRBJ2-1
V gene: TRBV25-1

CDR3 protein: ASSFGQGASTEAF
J gene: TRBJ1-1
V gene: TRBV7-8

CDR3 protein: ATGQGAVSGANVLT
J gene: TRBJ2-6
V gene: TRBV11-3

CDR3 protein: ATSGQGDTEAF
J gene: TRBJ1-1
V gene: TRBV9

CDR3 protein: ASSETSGSYNEQF
J gene: TRBJ2-1
V gene: TRBV9

CDR3 protein: ASSSPGGSSYNEQF
J gene: TRBJ2-1
V gene: TRBV5-4